The 23 T cell receptor beta chains listed next were all sequenced from one sample in a study of beta chain features in type 1 diabetes. Findings and limits, study-wide: Moderately but significantly shorter TCRB CDR3s were found in Type 1 diabetes patients in all four CD4+ subsets.

The investigators reverse transcribed all of the isolated RNA, so they sequenced expressed TCRB transcripts. Measured with immunoSEQ multiplex PCR; TCRdb has only the in-frame clones, and not every one. The sample holds some 640,000 clones; 11% to 15% are singletons and the top ten take roughly 0.04%. Their cognate antigens are unknown. The specimen sequenced was naive CD4+ T cells from blood. Receptors were obtained from a man in his late teens or twenties with type 1 diabetes.

This clone was recorded a few times. J is TRBJ2-5 and V is TRBV18; 14 bases fit TRBD2. With V trimmed by 4 bases and J by 5 bases, 3 bases remained unmatched. The CDR3 length is 15 residues. The germline V gene has CDR1 KGHSH and CDR2 LQKENI. In DNA, the CDR3 is TGTGCCAGCTCACGGACTAGCGGGAGGCTGGAGACCCAGTACTTC. Translation gives CASSRTSGRLETQYF.

This rearrangement joins TRBV18 to TRBJ2-5; D unclear. The CDR3 extends over 12 amino acids. Germline V gene sequence: CDR1 KGHSH, CDR2 LQKENI. Trimming took 4 bases from V and 5 from J, leaving 8 bases between them. CDR3: CASSQRPETQYF. Here the CDR3 DNA reads TGTGCCAGCTCACAACGCCCGGAGACCCAGTACTTC.

This clone has just a few counts. The DNA of the CDR3 is TGTGCCAGCAGTGGACCGGGACTGTATAATTCACCCCTCCACTTT. Translation gives CASSGPGLYNSPLHF. The rearrangement links TRBV25-1 to TRBJ1-6; tentatively, D is TRBD1 (5 bases). V was pared by 4 bases and J by 4 bases, with 11 bases between. Germline V gene data show CDR1 as MGHDK and CDR2 as SYGVNS. This CDR3 contains 15 residues.

There are a few counts of this clone. V usage is TRBV11-1 and J usage is TRBJ2-5; a possible D gene is TRBD2 (5 bases). V was pared by 2 bases and J by 0 bases, with 13 bases between. The length of the CDR3 is 16 residues. In germline, CDR1 is SGHAT, CDR2 FQDESV (reference sequence). CDR3 coding DNA: TGTGCCAGCAGCTTACTCCGGACTTCGTACCAAGAGACCCAGTACTTC. Translation: CASSLLRTSYQETQYF.

This clone was observed a handful of times. The genes are TRBV5-4 and TRBJ2-7, with 13 bases identical to TRBD2. After removal of 3 bases from V and 2 bases from J, the junction contained 2 bases not matched to a gene. The CDR3 extends over 15 amino acids. Per the germline V gene, CDR1 is SGHNT and CDR2 is YYREEE (reference sequence). CDR3 nucleotides: TGTGCCAGCAGCTGGGGACTAGCGGGAACCTACGAGCAGTACTTC. Amino acids: CASSWGLAGTYEQYF. Variable domain in full (rest from reference TRBV5-4 and TRBJ2-7): ETGVTQSPTHLIKTRGQQVTLRCSSQSGHNTVSWYQQALGQGPQFIFQYYREEENGRGNFPPRFSGLQFPNYSSELNVNALELDDSALYLCASSWGLAGTYEQYFGPGTRLTVT.

The chain uses TRBV6-5 and TRBJ2-7; the D is unclear. Looked up from germline, CDR1 is MNHEY and CDR2 is SVGAGI. The ends were cut back, 2 bases at V and 1 base at J, with 6 bases in the middle. This CDR3 has 13 amino acids. The CDR3, as DNA: TGTGCCAGCAGTTACGACACATCCTACGAGCAGTACTTC. Protein product: CASSYDTSYEQYF.

This clone was seen a few times. The chain joins TRBV6-5 to TRBJ2-1; weak D call: TRBD2 (6 bases). This CDR3 contains 14 residues. Trimming took off 6 bases at V and 8 bases at J, with 17 bases between the two ends. Germline-derived CDR1 and CDR2 are MNHEY and SVGAGI. The CDR3 loop reads CASRKSGLRDEQFF. The CDR3 coding sequence is TGTGCCAGCAGAAAATCGGGACTCCGCGATGAGCAGTTCTTC.

The chain combines TRBV27 with TRBJ2-5; D call uncertain. The V end was cut by 2 bases, the J end by 5 bases, with 9 bases between. This CDR3 spans 13 amino acids. The germline V gene has CDR1 MNHEY and CDR2 SMNVEV (reference sequence). The CDR3 nucleotides are TGTGCCAGCAGTTTAATCTTTGGGGAGACCCAGTACTTC. It translates to CASSLIFGETQYF.

This clone was detected a few times. This chain connects TRBV7-9 to TRBJ2-7; 8 nucleotides line up with TRBD2. J lost 2 bases, V lost 5 bases, and 5 bases had no gene match. Per the germline V gene, CDR1 is SEHNR and CDR2 is FQNEAQ (reference sequence). The CDR3 is 14 residues long. CDR3 DNA sequence: TGTGCCAGCAGCGGTCTAGCGGGCACCTACGAGCAGTACTTC. Its translation: CASSGLAGTYEQYF.

This clone has just a few counts. This chain links TRBV9 with TRBJ2-1; 9 bases line up with TRBD1. This CDR3 has 16 amino acids. Germline V gene sequence: CDR1 SGDLS, CDR2 YYNGEE. The ends lost 0 bases at V and 1 base at J; junction bases unmatched: 2. The CDR3 loop reads CASSVGGQGSYNEQFF. The CDR3 DNA reads TGTGCCAGCAGCGTAGGGGGACAGGGTTCCTACAATGAGCAGTTCTTC. The whole variable domain, remainder taken from reference TRBV9 and TRBJ2-1, is DSGVTQTPKHLITATGQRVTLRCSPRSGDLSVYWYQQSLDQGLQFLIQYYNGEERAKGNILERFSAQQFPDLHSELNLSSLELGDSALYFCASSVGGQGSYNEQFFGPGTRLTVL.

A few counts support this clone. This rearrangement joins TRBV30 to TRBJ2-1, with TRBD2 matching 12 bases. CDR3 length: 14 residues. V was clipped by 7 bases and J by 6 bases; unmatched bases: 7. Germline loops: CDR1 GTSNPN, CDR2 SVGIG (reference sequence). The CDR3 region has the DNA TGTGCCTTTCCGACTAGCGGGAGTGTCAATGAGCAGTTCTTC. Translation gives CAFPTSGSVNEQFF.

This clone was counted only a few times. The chain joins TRBV19 to TRBJ2-1; TRBD1 is a possible D gene (5 bases). Germline CDR1 and CDR2: LNHDA and SQIVND (reference sequence). The CDR3 length is 17 residues. V was cut by 1 base and J by 0 bases, with 13 bases left in between. CDR3 sequence reads: CASSIGQLRSSYNEQFF. In DNA, the CDR3 is TGTGCCAGTAGTATAGGACAGTTAAGAAGCTCCTACAATGAGCAGTTCTTC.

The chain has TRBV5-4 and TRBJ1-1; 9 nucleotides align to TRBD1. In germline, CDR1 is SGHNT, CDR2 YYREEE (reference sequence). Unmatched junction bases numbered 5, after V lost 4 bases and J lost 1 base. The CDR3 is 15 residues long. This CDR3 reads CASSRGQGTNTEAFF. The CDR3 DNA reads as TGTGCCAGCAGCCGGGGACAGGGAACGAACACTGAAGCTTTCTTT.

The chain has TRBV10-2 and TRBJ2-5; tentatively, D is TRBD2 (5 bases). Germline CDR1 and CDR2: WSHSY and SAAADI. The CDR3 totals 11 residues. Trimming left V 6 bases short and J 4 bases short, with 6 bases between. The CDR3 sequence: CASSEGETQYF. The CDR3 nucleotides are TGCGCCAGCAGCGAGGGAGAGACCCAGTACTTC.

This clone was seen more than once but under ten times. The gene calls are TRBV27 and TRBJ1-2; TRBD1 matches 8 bases. Germline CDR1 reads MNHEY; CDR2 reads SMNVEV (reference sequence). The V and J ends lost 5 bases and 9 bases, in that order; junction bases with no gene match: 11. The CDR3 sequence is 14 residues long. The CDR3 DNA reads TGTGCCAGCAGTACCCGGGACAGGAGCAGCCGCTACACCTTC. Translated, it gives CASSTRDRSSRYTF.

V gene TRBV6-5 combines with J gene TRBJ2-7; the D gene is possibly TRBD1 (9 bases). Germline V gives CDR1 MNHEY, CDR2 SVGAGI. The V gene lost 8 bases and the J gene lost 2 bases, with 19 bases spanning the gap. The CDR3 loop spans 15 amino acids. The CDR3 region has the DNA TGTGCCAGCTCCCCGGGAGGGACAGGGACCTACGAGCAGTACTTC. This sequence encodes CASSPGGTGTYEQYF.

This clone was picked up a small number of times. This rearrangement joins TRBV7-9 to TRBJ2-5, with D possibly TRBD2 on 6 matching bases. V was pared by 5 bases and J by 5 bases, with 18 bases between. The CDR3 contains 15 residues. In germline, CDR1 is SEHNR, CDR2 FQNEAQ (reference sequence). Written as DNA, the CDR3 is TGTGCCAGCAGCCGTGGGACTGCTCAAGTCGAGACCCAGTACTTC. Protein sequence: CASSRGTAQVETQYF. Full variable domain (outside the CDR3, taken from reference TRBV7-9 and TRBJ2-5): DTGVSQNPRHKITKRGQNVTFRCDPISEHNRLYWYRQTLGQGPEFLTYFQNEAQLEKSRLLSDRFSAERPKGSFSTLEIQRTEQGDSAMYLCASSRGTAQVETQYFGPGTRLLVL.

This clone has a handful of counts. A junction end diverges from the germline sequence, so it may reflect a read error. The chain couples TRBV7-7 to TRBJ2-5; 9 bases fit TRBD2. The CDR3 has 14 amino acids. Germline V gene sequence: CDR1 SSHAT, CDR2 FNYEAQ (reference sequence). The CDR3 DNA sequence: TGTGCTAGCAGCTCGACGACTAGCGGAGAGACCCAGTACTTC. This translates into CASSSTTSGETQYF.

The rearrangement links TRBV5-4 to TRBJ2-7; 11 nucleotides match TRBD1. CDR1 is SGHNT, CDR2 YYREEE, per germline (reference sequence). The CDR3 has 15 amino acids. The junction had 7 bases not matched to a gene; V was cut back by 5 bases and J by 3 bases. In DNA, the CDR3 is TGTGCCAGCAGTTTGACCGGGACAGGGGGCTACGAGCAGTACTTC. This sequence encodes CASSLTGTGGYEQYF.

This clone has just a few counts. The chain joins TRBV5-1 to TRBJ2-7, with D possibly TRBD2 on 6 matching bases. CDR3 size: 13 residues. V was cut by 5 bases and J by 5 bases, with 14 bases left in between. Germline V gene data show CDR1 as SGHRS and CDR2 as YFSETQ. The CDR3 protein is CASSLRERDEQYF. The CDR3 nucleotides are TGCGCCAGCAGTCTTCGGGAGAGGGACGAGCAGTACTTC.

V and J are TRBV6-5 and TRBJ1-1; D possibly corresponds to TRBD1 (6 bases). There are 16 residues in the CDR3. Per germline, CDR1 MNHEY and CDR2 SVGAGI. V shed 2 bases and J shed 0 bases, with 13 bases lying between them. CDR3 coding DNA: TGTGCCAGCAGTTACGGACAGCCTCTTATGAACACTGAAGCTTTCTTT. It encodes CASSYGQPLMNTEAFF.

This clone showed up just a few times. This chain links TRBV6-5 with TRBJ2-5, with 12 bases matching TRBD2. CDR3 length: 16 residues. With 2 bases clipped from V and 1 base from J, the junction kept 2 bases outside the gene matches. Germline lookup yields CDR1 MNHEY and CDR2 SVGAGI. Written as DNA, the CDR3 is TGTGCCAGCAGTTACCAGGGACTAGCGGGCCAAGAGACCCAGTACTTC. This translates into CASSYQGLAGQETQYF.

This clone has only a few counts. The rearrangement links TRBV11-2 to TRBJ2-1, with unresolved D. Germline loops: CDR1 SGHAT, CDR2 FQNNGV. CDR3 length equals 13 residues. With 7 bases removed from V and 4 bases from J, the gap between germline ends came to 11 bases. The CDR3 sequence: CASMAPRYNEQFF. CDR3 DNA sequence: TGTGCCAGCATGGCCCCGAGGTACAATGAGCAGTTCTTC.